These 24 T cell receptor beta chains were sequenced from one sample in a study of cytomegalovirus exposure and HLA in healthy donors (dated by TCRdb to the late 2010s). Libraries came from the immunoSEQ multiplex PCR assay. For the multiplex PCR, a mixture combining 60 forward primers for TCR Vbeta segments and 13 reverse primers for TCR Jbeta segments was used. The source is immuneACCESS, and TCRdb retained only in-frame sequences with V and J called. Part of the clones is not carried over; for the studies checked, unresolved V genes explain less than half of this, and the remainder is unexplained. The sample profile shows roughly 180,000 clones; roughly 80% of them were found once. The top ten clonotypes cover 1.3% to 1.5% of the sample. Sequencing was done on a sample of PBMCs. The receptor set was obtained from a girl aged 5 to 17 in good health and CMV-seropositive.

The chain combines TRBV7-9 with TRBJ2-7, with D tentatively TRBD1 (5 bases). The CDR3 spans 15 residues. Per germline, CDR1 SEHNR and CDR2 FQNEAQ (reference sequence). Trimming removed 5 bases from V and 4 bases from J, with 18 bases in between. CDR3 amino acids: CASSSLDMGKYEQYF. The CDR3 bases are TGTGCCAGCAGCAGCCTGGACATGGGGAAATACGAGCAGTACTTC.

The rearrangement links TRBV18 to TRBJ1-1, with a tentative D call TRBD1 (6 bases). The germline V and J ends were trimmed by 2 bases and 0 bases, with 10 bases remaining between them. Germline assignment: CDR1 KGHSH and CDR2 LQKENI. The CDR3 length is 15 residues. CDR3 sequence: CASSPKDSLNTEAFF. CDR3 nucleotides: TGTGCCAGCTCACCAAAGGACAGCTTGAACACTGAAGCTTTCTTT.

J is TRBJ2-7 and V is TRBV19; 8 bases map to TRBD1. CDR3 length: 13 amino acids. With V trimmed by 3 bases and J by 5 bases, 3 bases remained unmatched. Germline lookup yields CDR1 LNHDA and CDR2 SQIVND (reference sequence). This chain's CDR3 is CASSMTGVHEQYF. CDR3 coding DNA: TGTGCCAGTAGTATGACAGGGGTACACGAGCAGTACTTC.

This chain connects TRBV7-9 to TRBJ2-7, with 9 nucleotides matching TRBD2. V shed 3 bases, J shed 3 bases, and the junction held 3 bases outside the gene matches. This CDR3 has 14 amino acids. Germline V lookup: CDR1 SEHNR, CDR2 FQNEAQ (reference sequence). The CDR3 is CASSLSSGIYEQYF. CDR3 coding DNA: TGTGCCAGCAGCTTGTCTAGCGGGATCTACGAGCAGTACTTC. The variable domain in full, with the rest retrieved from reference TRBV7-9 and TRBJ2-7, is DTGVSQNPRHKITKRGQNVTFRCDPISEHNRLYWYRQTLGQGPEFLTYFQNEAQLEKSRLLSDRFSAERPKGSFSTLEIQRTEQGDSAMYLCASSLSSGIYEQYFGPGTRLTVT.

The chain couples TRBV19 to TRBJ2-3, with a weak D call TRBD2 (5 bases). The CDR3 runs 15 residues. Germline CDR1 and CDR2: LNHDA and SQIVND (reference sequence). Trimming took off 4 bases at V and 2 bases at J, with 13 bases between the two ends. CDR3 protein: CASSTGYLNTDTQYF. CDR3 DNA: TGTGCCAGTAGTACGGGGTATCTCAACACAGATACGCAGTATTTT.

The J gene is TRBJ2-5, the V gene TRBV27, with D maybe TRBD1 (5 bases). The better agreement between TRBJ2-7 and the DNA end casts doubt on the J call. The CDR3 sequence is 15 residues long. Per the germline V gene, CDR1 is MNHEY and CDR2 is SMNVEV (reference sequence). The CDR3 region has the DNA TGTGCCAGCAGTCACACAGGATTAAGCTCCTACGAGCAGTACTTC. It specifies CASSHTGLSSYEQYF.

The V gene is TRBV11-2, the J gene TRBJ2-1; D is unresolved. The CDR3 is 13 residues long. V dropped 3 bases and J dropped 10 bases, with 13 bases sitting between them. From germline, CDR1 is SGHAT and CDR2 FQNNGV. In DNA form, the CDR3 reads TGTGCCAGCAGCTTCGAAGCTAGATCGGAGCAGTTCTTC. Translated, it gives CASSFEARSEQFF.

In DNA form, the CDR3 reads TGCGCCAGCAGTTTAGCGGGAGATCAAGATACGCAGTATTTT. The encoded protein is CASSLAGDQDTQYF. The chain employs TRBV10-1 and TRBJ2-3, with 9 bases aligning to TRBD2. Trimming at V came to 5 bases and at J to 5 bases, leaving 5 bases not matched to a gene. This CDR3 is built from 14 residues. Germline CDR1 is WNHNN and CDR2 is SYGVQD (reference sequence).

This sequence joins TRBV7-8 and TRBJ2-5; TRBD2 matches 10 bases. The CDR3 is 15 residues long. The V gene's germline CDR1 is SGHVS and CDR2 FQNEAQ. With V trimmed by 6 bases and J by 5 bases, 9 bases remained unmatched. CDR3 bases: TGTGCCAGCAGAACTAGCGGGATCGTTCAGGAGACCCAGTACTTC. Translated: CASRTSGIVQETQYF.

This clone showed up just a few times. The chain carries TRBV7-9 and TRBJ2-3; 12 bases line up with TRBD2. CDR3 length: 17 residues. J gave up 5 bases and V 4 bases, and 10 bases lay outside the gene matches. Germline CDR1 and CDR2: SEHNR and FQNEAQ (reference sequence). CDR3 sequence: CASSSKWSSGRVDTQYF. The CDR3 DNA sequence: TGTGCCAGCAGCTCGAAGTGGTCTAGCGGGAGGGTAGATACGCAGTATTTT.

The V and J genes are TRBV29-1 and TRBJ2-7; 10 nucleotides agree with TRBD1. V shed 7 bases and J 3 bases; nucleotides not matched to a gene: 9. Germline V gives CDR1 SQVTM, CDR2 ANQGSEA. This CDR3 comprises 14 residues. The CDR3: CSALGQGVGYEQYF. CDR3 bases: TGCAGCGCACTAGGACAGGGGGTAGGCTACGAGCAGTACTTC.

The chain joins TRBV11-2 to TRBJ2-7; 7 bases map to TRBD2. Germline lookup yields CDR1 SGHAT and CDR2 FQNNGV. V lost 5 bases, J lost 0 bases, and 4 bases stayed unmatched. The CDR3 is 14 amino acids. CDR3 amino acids: CASSIRDYSYEQYF. In DNA form, the CDR3 reads TGTGCCAGCAGCATAAGGGACTACTCCTACGAGCAGTACTTC.

Only one count was recorded for this clone. The rearrangement links TRBV10-3 to TRBJ2-5, with TRBD2 matching 14 bases. Germline V gene data show CDR1 as ENHRY and CDR2 as SYGVKD. The CDR3 is 17 amino acids. Germline trimming cut 6 bases from V and 2 bases from J; bases unmatched to any gene: 8. The CDR3 region has the DNA TGTGCCATCAGCCCGGGACTAGCGGGAGAGGGTCAAGAGACCCAGTACTTC. Encoded protein: CAISPGLAGEGQETQYF.

The chain links TRBV11-2 to TRBJ2-7, with 12 bases identical to TRBD1. The CDR3 totals 19 residues. Germline CDR1 SGHAT, CDR2 FQNNGV. With 4 bases clipped from V and 3 bases from J, the junction kept 16 bases outside the gene matches. In DNA, the CDR3 is TGTGCCAGCAGCTCAATCGCCGGGACAGGGGGCGTTAGATACTACGAGCAGTACTTC. This translates into CASSSIAGTGGVRYYEQYF.

The chain carries TRBV6-1 and TRBJ2-3; 8 bases are a match to TRBD2. Trimming at V came to 8 bases and at J to 5 bases, leaving 12 bases not matched to a gene. CDR3 length: 15 amino acids. CDR1 MNHNS and CDR2 SASEGT come from the germline V gene. The chain's CDR3 is CASPPGLAGGDTQYF. CDR3 DNA: TGTGCCAGCCCCCCCGGGCTAGCGGGCGGAGATACGCAGTATTTT.

This clone appeared once. V usage is TRBV29-1 and J usage is TRBJ2-7; 7 positions agree with TRBD1. The CDR3 loop spans 12 amino acids. Germline CDR1 SQVTM, CDR2 ANQGSEA. V gave up 4 bases and J gave up 4 bases; unmatched junction bases: 4. The CDR3 is CSVGQGKYEQYF. The CDR3 nucleotides read TGCAGCGTTGGACAGGGCAAATACGAGCAGTACTTC.

The V and J genes are TRBV6-1 and TRBJ2-7; the match to TRBD2 covers 10 bases. The J segment lost 6 bases and the V segment lost 2 bases, leaving 10 bases of the junction unmatched. Looked up from germline, CDR1 is MNHNS and CDR2 is SASEGT. The CDR3 runs 16 residues. The CDR3 loop is CASSEWSGRGLGEQYF. The CDR3 DNA is TGTGCCAGCAGTGAATGGAGCGGGAGGGGCCTTGGCGAGCAGTACTTC.

This clone was counted a single time. J is TRBJ2-5 and V is TRBV11-1, with 8 nucleotides matching TRBD2. J was trimmed by 7 bases and V by 6 bases; bases with no gene match: 7. Germline assignment: CDR1 SGHAT and CDR2 FQDESV (reference sequence). This CDR3 has 13 residues. The CDR3 region is CASRGGRSWTQYF. The DNA of the CDR3 is TGTGCCAGCAGGGGCGGGAGGTCGTGGACCCAGTACTTC.

The rearrangement links TRBV27 to TRBJ1-6; D gene uncertain. CDR1 MNHEY and CDR2 SMNVEV come from the germline V gene (reference sequence). This CDR3 comprises 12 residues. The V end was cut by 4 bases, the J end by 4 bases, with 2 bases between. The DNA of the CDR3 is TGTGCCAGCAGTTCTTATAATTCACCCCTCCACTTT. Its protein product is CASSSYNSPLHF.

A single count supports this clone. This chain connects TRBV9 to TRBJ1-5, with 7 bases fitting TRBD1. V dropped 3 bases and J dropped 9; count of bases not matched to a gene: 9. This CDR3 is 14 amino acids long. CDR1 SGDLS and CDR2 YYNGEE come from the germline V gene. CDR3 sequence: CASSAGPRDRPQHF. In DNA, the CDR3 is TGTGCCAGCAGCGCCGGGCCTAGGGACAGGCCCCAGCATTTT.

The chain recombines TRBV4-3 with TRBJ1-1, with D tentatively TRBD1 (5 bases). Trimming left V 0 bases short and J 6 bases short, with 14 bases between. The length of the CDR3 is 15 residues. CDR1 is LGHNA, CDR2 YSLEER, per germline. CDR3 region: CASSQDGPGKSEAFF. The DNA of the CDR3 is TGCGCCAGCAGCCAAGACGGCCCAGGGAAGTCTGAAGCTTTCTTT.

In its sample, this clone was seen once. The chain links TRBV25-1 to TRBJ1-3; 8 bases are a match to TRBD1. The CDR3 length is 16 residues. Unmatched junction bases numbered 4, after V lost 3 bases and J lost 0 bases. Germline V gene data show CDR1 as MGHDK and CDR2 as SYGVNS. The CDR3 protein is CASSDRTGNSGNTIYF. CDR3 bases: TGTGCCAGCAGTGATAGGACAGGGAACTCTGGAAACACCATATATTTT.

The chain uses TRBV6-5 and TRBJ2-7; maybe TRBD1 (6 bases). V lost 3 bases to trimming and J lost 6 bases, with 18 bases between them. CDR1 is MNHEY and CDR2 is SVGAGI in the germline V gene. This CDR3 spans 15 amino acids. In nucleotides, the CDR3 is TGTGCCAGCAGTTATTTTATCGGCGGACAGTTCGAGCAGTACTTC. Its protein product is CASSYFIGGQFEQYF.

J is TRBJ1-4 and V is TRBV27, with TRBD1 as a possible D gene (6 bases). V shed 4 bases and J shed 7 bases, with 22 bases lying between them. The CDR3 consists of 17 residues. Germline assignment: CDR1 MNHEY and CDR2 SMNVEV (reference sequence). CDR3 nucleotide sequence: TGTGCCAGCAGTTGGGCGGGGGCTCTTGGACATCGTGAAAAACTGTTTTTT. It specifies CASSWAGALGHREKLFF.